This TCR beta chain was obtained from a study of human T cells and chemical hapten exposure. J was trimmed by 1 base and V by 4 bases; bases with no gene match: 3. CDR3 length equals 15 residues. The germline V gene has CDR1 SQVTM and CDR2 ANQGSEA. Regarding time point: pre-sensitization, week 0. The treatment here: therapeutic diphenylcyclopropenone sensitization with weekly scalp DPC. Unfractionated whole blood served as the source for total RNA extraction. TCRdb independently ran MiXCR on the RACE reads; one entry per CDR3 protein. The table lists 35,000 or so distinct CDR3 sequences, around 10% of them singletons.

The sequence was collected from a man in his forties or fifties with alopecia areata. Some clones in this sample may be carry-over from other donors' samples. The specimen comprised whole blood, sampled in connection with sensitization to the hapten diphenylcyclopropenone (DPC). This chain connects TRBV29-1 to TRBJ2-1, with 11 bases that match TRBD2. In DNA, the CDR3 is TGCAGCGTTGTGACTAGCGGGGCGTCCTACAATGAGCAGTTCTTC. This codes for CSVVTSGASYNEQFF.